Listed below are T cell receptor beta chains from one sample, sequenced in a study of spatial heterogeneity in lung cancer. MiXCR, applied by TCRdb to the 5' RACE reads, yields one record per CDR3 protein. Among about 82,000 distinct CDR3 sequences, roughly an eighth were seen once, and the ten largest hold 4.6%. This specimen consisted of PBMCs, obtained at surgery. These receptors all come from a male donor with early-stage non-small cell lung cancer. The CDR3 runs from the conserved cysteine through the conserved F or W.

J: TRBJ1-1
V: TRBV7-2
CDR3: CASRGPGHTEAFF

J: TRBJ2-3
V: TRBV5-6
CDR3: CASSPLTSGGEVRTDTQYF

J: TRBJ2-7
V: TRBV12-3/TRBV12-4
CDR3: CASSSSGSFHEQYF

J: TRBJ1-1
V: TRBV7-2
CDR3: CASSRGNTEAFF

J: TRBJ1-2
V: TRBV3-1
CDR3: CASSQDTGRYGYTF

J: TRBJ2-3
V: TRBV7-2
CDR3: CASSRAAGSTDTQYF

J: TRBJ1-1
V: TRBV20-1
CDR3: CSATPTTGGTEAFF

J: TRBJ2-2
V: TRBV6-2/TRBV6-3
CDR3: CASSFLGTGELFF

J: TRBJ2-6
V: TRBV29-1
CDR3: CSATVRDRGSSGANVLTF

J: TRBJ1-1
V: TRBV6-5
CDR3: CASSYRGEAFF

J: TRBJ2-4
V: TRBV24-1
CDR3: CATSGAHENIQYF

J: TRBJ2-7
V: TRBV5-6
CDR3: CASTFGTEPYEQYF

J: TRBJ1-3
V: TRBV12-3/TRBV12-4
CDR3: CASRPLVISHAGNTIYF

J: TRBJ1-1
V: TRBV5-1
CDR3: CASSLDGTGVLNTEAFF

J: TRBJ2-1
V: TRBV12-3/TRBV12-4
CDR3: CASSKTGTVDEQFF

J: TRBJ1-5
V: TRBV2
CDR3: CASSEGRPNQPQHF

J: TRBJ2-3
V: TRBV7-8
CDR3: CASSDLLAGGTTDTQYF

J: TRBJ2-3
V: TRBV12-5
CDR3: CASGSSGGVRPSTDTQYF

J: TRBJ1-1
V: TRBV7-9
CDR3: CASTSGSGDTEAFF

J: TRBJ1-5
V: TRBV9
CDR3: CASSQDRAGQPQHF

J: TRBJ2-1
V: TRBV12-3/TRBV12-4
CDR3: CASSFLPGNNEQFF

J: TRBJ1-1
V: TRBV4-2
CDR3: CASSQDRYGTEAFF

J: TRBJ1-1
V: TRBV20-1
CDR3: CSATKTGNMNTEAFF

J: TRBJ1-5
V: TRBV5-5
CDR3: CAYSQGPNQPQHF

J: TRBJ2-1
V: TRBV7-3
CDR3: CASSLSAYNEQFF

J: TRBJ1-6
V: TRBV15
CDR3: CATSSATGPPNSPLHF

J: TRBJ2-3
V: TRBV6-1
CDR3: CASTRIAATDTQYF

J: TRBJ1-2
V: TRBV6-2/TRBV6-3
CDR3: CAITPRRDSGGYTF

J: TRBJ1-4
V: TRBV29-1
CDR3: CSVEDRGDRNEKLFF

J: TRBJ1-5
V: TRBV30
CDR3: CAWRKKGNNQPQHF

J: TRBJ2-1
V: TRBV29-1
CDR3: CSVNPGRREAYNEQFF

J: TRBJ1-1
V: TRBV29-1
CDR3: CSGGGPGAEAFF

J: TRBJ2-1
V: TRBV10-3
CDR3: CAISGLTRGNEQFF

J: TRBJ1-1
V: TRBV20-1
CDR3: CSAAFQGPSEAFF

J: TRBJ2-1
V: TRBV5-4
CDR3: CASSSELAHNEQFF

J: TRBJ2-1
V: TRBV7-9
CDR3: CASRTPWAEDEQFF

J: TRBJ1-2
V: TRBV11-2
CDR3: CASSRTGIYGYTF

J: TRBJ2-3
V: TRBV5-6
CDR3: CASSFSGEVDTQYF

J: TRBJ1-1
V: TRBV7-8
CDR3: CASSLERRVSGNEAFF

J: TRBJ2-5
V: TRBV29-1
CDR3: CSVEDTRREETQYF

J: TRBJ2-3
V: TRBV11-2
CDR3: CASSSDRHDTQYF

J: TRBJ1-6
V: TRBV2
CDR3: CASSERRQGNSPLHF